A single sample gave rise to the 17 T cell receptor beta chains below, sequenced in a study of blood T cell repertoires in COVID-19 (dated by TCRdb to the early 2020s). The receptor library was made with the immunoSEQ multiplex PCR assay. Drawn from immuneACCESS, this table holds only the in-frame rearrangements with V and J called that TCRdb kept. Clones are partly lost; checked studies trace under half to an unresolved V gene and leave the rest unexplained. The sample has roughly 150,000 clones on record, around nine tenths of them singletons. More than 5% of the sample goes to the ten largest clones. Sequencing was performed on peripheral blood. All receptors derive from a human donor in a cohort sampled during active COVID-19.

In DNA form, the CDR3 reads TGTGCCAGCAGCCGCGGGCAGGGAGGGGCTCAGCCCCAGCATTTT. Its protein is CASSRGQGGAQPQHF. This sequence joins TRBV3-1 (or the pseudogene TRBV3-2) and TRBJ1-5; a possible D gene is TRBD1 (5 bases). V lost 4 bases, J lost 6 bases, and 16 bases lay in between. Germline V gene lookup returns CDR1 LGHDT and CDR2 YNNKEL (reference sequence). This CDR3 is built from 15 residues.

The V gene is TRBV19, the J gene TRBJ2-1; 7 nucleotides align to TRBD2. CDR1 and CDR2 (germline): LNHDA, SQIVND (reference sequence). The CDR3 sequence is 17 residues long. V gave up 3 bases and J gave up 6 bases; unmatched junction bases: 14. CDR3 sequence reads: CASSIPLAENMGNEQFF. CDR3 DNA sequence: TGTGCCAGTAGTATCCCGCTAGCGGAAAATATGGGCAATGAGCAGTTCTTC.

The rearrangement uses TRBV7-9 and TRBJ2-7; a weak D match, TRBD2 (7 bases). Trimming removed 1 base at V and 5 bases at J, with 12 bases between. CDR1 is SEHNR and CDR2 is FQNEAQ in the germline V gene (reference sequence). The CDR3 length is 14 residues. Here the CDR3 DNA reads TGTGCCAGCAGCTTAGTGGGGGGGCCCAACGAGCAGTACTTC. Protein product: CASSLVGGPNEQYF.

The chain has TRBV7-2 and TRBJ2-1, with a tentative D call TRBD1 (5 bases). Germline V lookup: CDR1 SGHTA, CDR2 FQGNSA. V shed 2 bases and J shed 8 bases, with 16 bases lying between them. The CDR3 runs to 15 residues. The CDR3 nucleotides read TGTGCCAGCAGCTTAAATTCCGGCAGGGAATATGAGCAGTTCTTC. Translation: CASSLNSGREYEQFF. The whole variable domain, filled in from reference TRBV7-2 and TRBJ2-1, reads GAGVSQSPSNKVTEKGKDVELRCDPISGHTALYWYRQSLGQGLEFLIYFQGNSAPDKSGLPSDRFSAERTGGSVSTLTIQRTQQEDSAVYLCASSLNSGREYEQFFGPGTRLTVL.

The genes are TRBV30 and TRBJ1-6, with D possibly matching TRBD1 (5 bases). Germline lookup yields CDR1 GTSNPN and CDR2 SVGIG (reference sequence). V lost 2 bases to trimming and J lost 9 bases, with 17 bases between them. This CDR3 region has 15 residues. The CDR3 here is CAWSPTVGGGSPLHF. The CDR3 DNA follows: TGTGCCTGGAGTCCCACGGTGGGGGGAGGTTCACCCCTCCACTTT. The whole variable domain, filled in from reference TRBV30 and TRBJ1-6, reads SQTIHQWPATLVQPVGSPLSLECTVEGTSNPNLYWYRQAAGRGLQLLFYSVGIGQISSEVPQNLSASRPQDRQFILSSKKLLLSDSGFYLCAWSPTVGGGSPLHFGNGTRLTVT.

The chain has TRBV30 and TRBJ2-3; D not certain. V gave up 2 bases and J gave up 3 bases, with 9 bases separating them. Germline CDR1 and CDR2: GTSNPN and SVGIG (reference sequence). The CDR3 extends over 13 amino acids. CDR3 nucleotides: TGTGCCTGGAGTATGATCACAACAGATACGCAGTATTTT. Amino acid sequence: CAWSMITTDTQYF.

The CDR3 region is CATSSNRAGANVLTF. The CDR3 coding sequence is TGTGCCACCAGCTCTAACAGGGCTGGGGCCAACGTCCTGACTTTC. The V and J genes are TRBV24-1 and TRBJ2-6; a weak D match, TRBD1 (6 bases). The CDR3 has 15 amino acids. The germline V gene has CDR1 KGHDR and CDR2 SFDVKD. Trimming cost V 7 bases and J 2 bases, with 11 bases left between them.

The V call is TRBV4-2, the J call TRBJ2-3; TRBD1 might be the D (7 bases). The germline V gene encodes CDR1 LGHNA and CDR2 YNFKEQ. V lost 0 bases and J 8 bases, leaving 18 bases between the germline ends. The CDR3 has 16 amino acids. CDR3 nucleotide sequence: TGTGCCAGCAGCCAAGATGGAGGGGGCCCCCCGGCTACGCAGTATTTT. Amino acid sequence: CASSQDGGGPPATQYF.

The rearrangement uses TRBV2 and TRBJ2-7, with 8 bases identical to TRBD2. Germline trimming cut 1 base from V and 5 bases from J; bases unmatched to any gene: 10. The CDR3 spans 16 residues. CDR1 SNHLY and CDR2 FYNNEI come from the germline V gene. In DNA, the CDR3 is TGTGCCAGCAGTGAAGTCAGCGGGAGAGGGGGGGACGAGCAGTACTTC. This translates into CASSEVSGRGGDEQYF.

The chain combines TRBV2 with TRBJ2-2, with a possible D match to TRBD2 (6 bases). Germline V CDR1 and CDR2: SNHLY, FYNNEI. This CDR3 spans 17 amino acids. V was clipped by 4 bases and J by 3 bases, with 18 bases between them. Here the CDR3 reads CASSGLGGWDDTGELFF. CDR3 DNA sequence: TGTGCCAGCAGTGGGTTGGGGGGATGGGATGACACCGGGGAGCTGTTTTTT. Full variable domain (rest looked up from reference TRBV2 and TRBJ2-2): EPEVTQTPSHQVTQMGQEVILRCVPISNHLYFYWYRQILGQKVEFLVSFYNNEISEKSEIFDDQFSVERPDGSNFTLKIRSTKLEDSAMYFCASSGLGGWDDTGELFFGEGSRLTVL.

The table lists this clone with a count of one. The genes are TRBV6-6 and TRBJ1-6; 7 nucleotides agree with TRBD1. The V and J ends lost 4 bases and 7 bases, in that order; junction bases with no gene match: 4. The CDR3 covers 14 residues. In germline, CDR1 is MNHNY, CDR2 SVGAGI (reference sequence). The CDR3 coding sequence is TGTGCCAGCAGTTTAACAGGGGACAATTCACCCCTCCACTTT. Translation: CASSLTGDNSPLHF.

This clone has just a few counts. V and J are TRBV28 and TRBJ2-1; TRBD1 aligns across 8 bases. The CDR3 has 14 amino acids. Germline V gene sequence: CDR1 MDHEN, CDR2 SYDVKM. V shed 3 bases and J 7 bases; nucleotides not matched to a gene: 5. CDR3 in DNA: TGTGCCAGCAGTTTTGCAGGGGGCGGAAATGAGCAGTTCTTC. It encodes CASSFAGGGNEQFF. The full variable domain, with the rest looked up from reference TRBV28 and TRBJ2-1, is DVKVTQSSRYLVKRTGEKVFLECVQDMDHENMFWYRQDPGLGLRLIYFSYDVKMKEKGDIPEGYSVSREKKERFSLILESASTNQTSMYLCASSFAGGGNEQFFGPGTRLTVL.

J is TRBJ2-4 and V is TRBV5-4; D is uncertain. Germline-derived CDR1 and CDR2 are SGHNT and YYREEE (reference sequence). Trimming shortened V by 1 base and J by 6 bases, and 8 bases separated the two germline ends. The CDR3 sequence is 13 residues long. DNA of the CDR3: TGTGCCAGCAGCTTGACTCATTCAAACATTCAGTACTTC. Residues: CASSLTHSNIQYF.

The rearrangement joins TRBV29-1 to TRBJ1-1; 7 bases map to TRBD1. This CDR3 has 13 amino acids. From germline, CDR1 is SQVTM and CDR2 ANQGSEA. V was pared by 7 bases and J by 2 bases, with 7 bases of the junction left unmatched. The CDR3 DNA reads as TGCAGCGCCCGGACAGGATTAAACACTGAAGCTTTCTTT. This codes for CSARTGLNTEAFF.

V usage is TRBV12-3 or TRBV12-4 and J usage is TRBJ2-1, with TRBD1 identical over 7 bases. The ends lost 10 bases at V and 9 bases at J; junction bases unmatched: 6. This CDR3 comprises 11 residues. The CDR3 here is CATVQGVEQFF. The CDR3 bases are TGTGCCACCGTCCAGGGGGTTGAGCAGTTCTTC.

The chain's CDR3 is CASSSQGASNTEAFF. For the CDR3, the DNA is TGTGCCAGCAGTTCTCAGGGGGCTTCAAACACTGAAGCTTTCTTT. The chain uses TRBV28 and TRBJ1-1; 8 bases fit TRBD1. The V segment lost 4 bases and the J segment 2 bases; nucleotides outside the gene matches: 6. The CDR3 is made up of 15 amino acids. Germline-derived CDR1 and CDR2 are MDHEN and SYDVKM.

J is TRBJ2-7 and V is TRBV9; 9 bases line up with TRBD2. Germline V gives CDR1 SGDLS, CDR2 YYNGEE. The CDR3 is made up of 15 amino acids. V lost 1 base, J lost 2 bases, and 4 bases stayed unmatched. The CDR3 DNA reads as TGTGCCAGCAGCGTATCGGTAGCGGGGGCCTACGAGCAGTACTTC. This sequence encodes CASSVSVAGAYEQYF.